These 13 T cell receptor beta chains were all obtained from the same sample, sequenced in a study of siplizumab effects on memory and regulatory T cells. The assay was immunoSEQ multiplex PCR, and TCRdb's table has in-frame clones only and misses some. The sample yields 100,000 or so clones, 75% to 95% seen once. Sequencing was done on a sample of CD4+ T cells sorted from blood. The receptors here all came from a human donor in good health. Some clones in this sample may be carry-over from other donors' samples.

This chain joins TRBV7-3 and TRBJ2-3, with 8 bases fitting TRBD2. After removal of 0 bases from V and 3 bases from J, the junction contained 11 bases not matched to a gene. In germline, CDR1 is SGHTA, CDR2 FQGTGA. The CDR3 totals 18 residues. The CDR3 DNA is TGTGCCAGCAGCTTAACGGCGAGCGGGAGTAGGGTAACAGATACGCAGTATTTT. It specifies CASSLTASGSRVTDTQYF.

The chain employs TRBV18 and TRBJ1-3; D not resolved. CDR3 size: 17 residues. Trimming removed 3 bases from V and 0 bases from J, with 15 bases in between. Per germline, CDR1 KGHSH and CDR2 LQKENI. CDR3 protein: CASSPSFDGYSGNTIYF. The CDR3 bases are TGTGCCAGCTCACCTAGTTTCGACGGATACTCTGGAAACACCATATATTTT. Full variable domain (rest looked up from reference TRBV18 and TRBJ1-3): NAGVMQNPRHLVRRRGQEARLRCSPMKGHSHVYWYRQLPEEGLKFMVYLQKENIIDESGMPKERFSAEFPKEGPSILRIQQVVRGDSAAYFCASSPSFDGYSGNTIYFGEGSWLTVV.

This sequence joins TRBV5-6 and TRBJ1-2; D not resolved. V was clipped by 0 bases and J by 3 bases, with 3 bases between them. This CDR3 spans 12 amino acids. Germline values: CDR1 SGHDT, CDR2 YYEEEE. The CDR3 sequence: CASSLGDYGYTF. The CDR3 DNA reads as TGTGCCAGCAGCTTGGGCGACTATGGCTACACCTTC.

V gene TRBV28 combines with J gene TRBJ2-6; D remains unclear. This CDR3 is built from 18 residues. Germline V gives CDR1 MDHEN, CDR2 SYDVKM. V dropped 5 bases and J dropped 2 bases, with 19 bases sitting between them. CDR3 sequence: CASSTPRPLGAGANVLTF. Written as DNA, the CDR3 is TGTGCCAGCAGTACGCCACGCCCCCTCGGAGCTGGGGCCAACGTCCTGACTTTC.

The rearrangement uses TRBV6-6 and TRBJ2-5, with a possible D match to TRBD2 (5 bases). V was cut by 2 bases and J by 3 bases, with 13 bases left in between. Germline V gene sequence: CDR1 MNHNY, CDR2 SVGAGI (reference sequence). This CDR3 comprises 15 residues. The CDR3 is CASSYGRAVKETQYF. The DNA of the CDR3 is TGTGCCAGCAGTTACGGGCGGGCAGTAAAAGAGACCCAGTACTTC.

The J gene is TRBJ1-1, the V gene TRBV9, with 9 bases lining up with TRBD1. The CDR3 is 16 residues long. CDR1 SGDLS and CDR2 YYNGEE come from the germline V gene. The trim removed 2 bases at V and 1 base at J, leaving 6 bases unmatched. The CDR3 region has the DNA TGTGCCAGCAGCGTCGGACAGGGGCTATCGAACACTGAAGCTTTCTTT. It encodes CASSVGQGLSNTEAFF.

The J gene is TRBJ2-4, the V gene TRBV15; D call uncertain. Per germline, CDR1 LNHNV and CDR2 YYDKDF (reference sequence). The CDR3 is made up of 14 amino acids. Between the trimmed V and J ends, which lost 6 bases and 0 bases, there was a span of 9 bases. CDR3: CATSPPLAKNIQYF. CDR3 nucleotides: TGTGCCACCAGTCCACCTTTAGCCAAAAACATTCAGTACTTC.

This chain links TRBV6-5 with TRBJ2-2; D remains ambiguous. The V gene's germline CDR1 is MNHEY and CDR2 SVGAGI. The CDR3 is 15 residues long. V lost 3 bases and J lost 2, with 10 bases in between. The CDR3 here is CASSYSHRNTGELFF. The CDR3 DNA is TGTGCCAGCAGTTATTCGCACAGAAACACCGGGGAGCTGTTTTTT.

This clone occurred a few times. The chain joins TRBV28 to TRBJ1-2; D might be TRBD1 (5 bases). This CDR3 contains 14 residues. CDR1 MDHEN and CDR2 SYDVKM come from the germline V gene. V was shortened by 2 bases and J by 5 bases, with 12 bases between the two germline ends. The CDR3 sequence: CASSLRAGNYGYTF. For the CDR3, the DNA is TGTGCCAGCAGTTTAAGAGCAGGGAATTATGGCTACACCTTC.

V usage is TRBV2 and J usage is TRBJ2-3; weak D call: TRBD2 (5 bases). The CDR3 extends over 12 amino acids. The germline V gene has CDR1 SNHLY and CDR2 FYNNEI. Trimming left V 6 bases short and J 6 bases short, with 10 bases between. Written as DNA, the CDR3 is TGTGCCAGCAGACGGGAAGCGGATACGCAGTATTTT. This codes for CASRREADTQYF.

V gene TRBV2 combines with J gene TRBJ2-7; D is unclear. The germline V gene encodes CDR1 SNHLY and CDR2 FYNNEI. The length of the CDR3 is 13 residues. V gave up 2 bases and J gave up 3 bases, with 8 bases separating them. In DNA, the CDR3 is TGTGCCAGCAGTGAACGCCAGAGCTACGAGCAGTACTTC. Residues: CASSERQSYEQYF.

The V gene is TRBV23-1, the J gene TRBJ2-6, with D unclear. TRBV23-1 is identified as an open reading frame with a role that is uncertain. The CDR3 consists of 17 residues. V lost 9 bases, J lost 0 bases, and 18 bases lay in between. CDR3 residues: CASRWLLTHSGANVLTF. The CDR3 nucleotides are TGCGCCAGTCGATGGCTGCTTACTCACTCTGGGGCCAACGTCCTGACTTTC.

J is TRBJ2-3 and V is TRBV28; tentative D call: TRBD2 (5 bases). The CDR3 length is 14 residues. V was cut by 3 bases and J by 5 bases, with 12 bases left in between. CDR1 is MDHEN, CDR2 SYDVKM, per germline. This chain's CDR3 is CASSFGGSGDTQYF. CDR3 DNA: TGTGCCAGCAGTTTTGGCGGCAGCGGAGATACGCAGTATTTT.